A selection of T cell receptor beta chains follows, all from one sample in a study of regulatory T cells in long-lasting Graves disease. TCRdb reanalysed the multiplex PCR reads using MiXCR and keeps one entry per CDR3 protein. The sample includes approximately 560,000 distinct CDR3 sequences, about 15% of them seen just once. These data were also filed under a second study, of T cells in Graves' hyperthyroidism and ophthalmopathy.

This specimen consisted of peripheral blood mononuclear cells (PBMCs), obtained at new diagnosis, from a patient treated with antithyroid drugs. The source is a man aged 18 to 30 with Graves disease. The CDR3 runs from the conserved cysteine through the conserved F or W. D genes are given only for firm matches. Clone size, where shown, is once, few, many, or a class for clones that have expanded.

v_call	clone_size	d_call	j_call	cdr3_nt	cdr3_aa
TRBV5-6	-	-	TRBJ2-1	TGTGCCAGCAGCTTAGGCTTTAAATCCTCCTACAATGAGCAGTTCTTC	CASSLGFKSSYNEQFF
TRBV29-1	-	-	TRBJ1-3	TGCAGCGTTGACAGCTCTGGAAACACCATATATTTT	CSVDSSGNTIYF
TRBV29-1	-	TRBD1	TRBJ1-2	TGCAGCGTACAACACAGGGGGCGGAACTATGGCTACACCTTC	CSVQHRGRNYGYTF
TRBV6-1	-	-	TRBJ2-1	TGTGCCAGCAGTGGGGACTTCTACAATGAGCAGCTCTTC	CASSGDFYNEQLF
TRBV6-2/TRBV6-3	-	-	TRBJ1-2	TGTGCCAGCAGTGAGACAGCCCTCTATGGCTACACCTTC	CASSETALYGYTF
TRBV20-1	many	-	TRBJ2-7	TGCAGTGCTAGGGTAGTCGCGGGATACTCCTACGAGCAGTACTTC	CSARVVAGYSYEQYF
TRBV28	many	-	TRBJ2-7	TGTGCCAGCAGTTTAAGGGACGGCTACGAGCAGTACTTC	CASSLRDGYEQYF
TRBV7-3	many	-	TRBJ2-3	TGTGCCAGCAGCTCCGGCGGGGTGGCGGATACGCAGTATTTT	CASSSGGVADTQYF
TRBV12-3/TRBV12-4	many	TRBD1	TRBJ2-2	TGTGCCAAACCTACCGGGACAGAGAACACCGGGGAGCTGTTTTTT	CAKPTGTENTGELFF
TRBV7-8	-	-	TRBJ1-5	TGTGCCAGCACCCAGGGACGGATTAGCAATCAGCCCCAGCATTTT	CASTQGRISNQPQHF
TRBV12-3/TRBV12-4	many	-	TRBJ2-7	TGTGCCAGCAGTCTAGGGACACGTGCGTCCTACGAGCAGTACTTC	CASSLGTRASYEQYF
TRBV5-6	-	-	TRBJ2-3	TGTGCCAGCAGCCGGGGTGCTGACCGACGGGATACGCAGTATTTT	CASSRGADRRDTQYF
TRBV30	many	TRBD1	TRBJ1-2	TGTGCCTGGAGTTCAGGACAGGGCTTCTATGGCTACACCTTC	CAWSSGQGFYGYTF
TRBV6-2/TRBV6-3	-	TRBD2	TRBJ2-7	TGTGCCAGCAGTTACACCACTAGCGGGAGCTCCTACGAGCAGTACTTC	CASSYTTSGSSYEQYF
TRBV12-3/TRBV12-4	many	-	TRBJ2-1	TGTGCCAGCAGTTTTCGGGAGCAGTTCTTC	CASSFREQFF
TRBV20-1	-	-	TRBJ2-7	TGCAGTGCTGGAGACTACTCCTCCTACGAGCAGTACTTC	CSAGDYSSYEQYF
TRBV5-6	few	TRBD1	TRBJ1-5	TGTGCCAGCAGCCGTACAGGGGTGAATCAGCCCCAGCATTTT	CASSRTGVNQPQHF
TRBV24-1	many	-	TRBJ2-7	TGTGCCACCAGCGGGGGCGAGCAGTACTTC	CATSGGEQYF
TRBV6-2/TRBV6-3	many	TRBD2	TRBJ2-2	TGTGCCAGCAGTACTAGCGGGAGCACCGGGGAGCTGTTTTTT	CASSTSGSTGELFF
TRBV7-9	-	-	TRBJ2-5	TGTGCCAGCAGCTTAGTGGGGAACGGCGGGACCCAGTACTTC	CASSLVGNGGTQYF
TRBV19	once	TRBD1	TRBJ2-3	TGTGCCAGTACCTCGGGACAGAGCACAGATACGCAGTATTTT	CASTSGQSTDTQYF
TRBV6-5	many	-	TRBJ2-7	TGTGCCAGCAGTTATCGGGGGTCCCCCTACGAGCAGTACTTC	CASSYRGSPYEQYF
TRBV2	few	-	TRBJ1-3	TGTGCCAGCAGTGGGGGCAGTCCTGGAAACACCATATATTTT	CASSGGSPGNTIYF
TRBV7-9	many	-	TRBJ2-7	TGTGCCAGCAGCTGGCCTGCCACCTACGAGCAGTACTTC	CASSWPATYEQYF
TRBV7-6	few	TRBD2	TRBJ2-7	TGTGCCAGCAGCTTAACCCTAGCGGGGGCCTACGAGCAGTACTTC	CASSLTLAGAYEQYF
TRBV12-3/TRBV12-4	many	-	TRBJ1-5	TGTGCCAGCAGTTTAGCGTCCGGGACCCTCAATCAGCCCCAGCATTTT	CASSLASGTLNQPQHF
TRBV27	many	-	TRBJ2-1	TGTGCCAGCAGTCCATGGATAGACAATGAGCAGTTCTTC	CASSPWIDNEQFF
TRBV18	-	-	TRBJ1-2	TGTGCCAGCTCACCCCCAGGGTCCGGGGCTAGGGGCTACACCTTC	CASSPPGSGARGYTF
TRBV30	-	-	TRBJ1-6	TGTGCCTGGACAGTGTACCCAAGTAATTCACCCCTCCACTTT	CAWTVYPSNSPLHF
TRBV5-8	few	TRBD1	TRBJ1-1	TGTGCCAGCAGCTCATCCCCCGGACAGGGCGCTGAAGCTTTCTTT	CASSSSPGQGAEAFF
TRBV6-5	many	-	TRBJ2-1	TGTGCCAGCAGTTACGGGGGTTCTGAGTTCTTC	CASSYGGSEFF
TRBV15	few	TRBD2	TRBJ2-6	TGTGCCACCAGCAGAGATCCGACTAGCGGGGCGTCTGGGGCCAACGTCCTGACTTTC	CATSRDPTSGASGANVLTF
TRBV6-1	few	-	TRBJ2-2	TGTGCCAGCAGACTACTAACCGGGGAGCTGTTTTTT	CASRLLTGELFF
TRBV9	few	TRBD1	TRBJ1-4	TGTGCCAGCAGCCCTTGGGGGACAGGGCATGAAAAACTGTTTTTT	CASSPWGTGHEKLFF
TRBV7-6	many	TRBD2	TRBJ2-3	TGTGCCAGCAGCTTACAGACTAGCGGGACTAGCACAGATACGCAGTATTTT	CASSLQTSGTSTDTQYF
TRBV20-1	-	-	TRBJ2-3	TGCAGTGCTTTGAGGCCCAGCACAGATACGCAGTATTTT	CSALRPSTDTQYF
TRBV5-1	-	-	TRBJ2-2	TGCGCCAGCAGCCAGGACTACGGGGAGCTGTTTTTT	CASSQDYGELFF
TRBV3-1	many	TRBD2	TRBJ2-1	TGTGCCAGCAGCCGCGAGCGGGAGGGATACAATGAGCAGTTCTTC	CASSREREGYNEQFF
TRBV7-2	-	-	TRBJ2-3	TGTGCCAGCAGCTTGCCAGGGAGCCGGCGGGCAGATACGCAGTATTTT	CASSLPGSRRADTQYF
TRBV5-5	-	-	TRBJ1-3	TGTGCCAGCAGCTTCCCCAGGGCCGGAAACACCATATATTTT	CASSFPRAGNTIYF
TRBV6-1	few	-	TRBJ1-5	TGTGCCAGCACGGCACCTAGCAATCAGCCCCAGCATTTT	CASTAPSNQPQHF
TRBV29-1	-	TRBD2	TRBJ2-2	TGCAGCGTCGTCCTAGCGGGGCCCACCGGGGAGCTGTTTTTT	CSVVLAGPTGELFF
TRBV5-1	-	-	TRBJ2-3	TGCGCCAGCAGCTTGAGGGGGGCTCTGGGAGATACGCAGTATTTT	CASSLRGALGDTQYF
TRBV5-1	many	-	TRBJ2-3	TGCGCCAGCAGCTTGTTGGGCTCTCAGTATTTT	CASSLLGSQYF
TRBV6-1	many	-	TRBJ2-5	TGTGCCAGCAGTGCCCGGCATATGGGCGAGACCCAGTACTTC	CASSARHMGETQYF
TRBV19	-	-	TRBJ1-6	TGTGCCAGTAGTTCCTCGACAGGATACAATTCACCCCTCCACTTT	CASSSSTGYNSPLHF